The clone carrying this TCR beta chain appeared a few times. The source of the sample is a study of blood T cell repertoires in COVID-19. At the level of the study: Samples taken during acute and convalescent COVID-19 were collected in the United States, Italy and Spain.

TCRdb keeps only in-frame clones here, not all; method: immunoSEQ multiplex PCR. The data contain 250,000 to 400,000 clones, roughly 90% of them singletons. Allocation to cohorts depended on clinical history reported by the participants. Two negative PCRs, clearance, or symptom resolution had been documented for recovered Cohort 3 donors. Sequencing was carried out using PBMCs or T cells enriched from blood (not recorded which). The receptor was derived from a man aged 60-69 years who had recovered from COVID-19.

The CDR3 protein is CASSVVGLTGELFF. Written as DNA, the CDR3 is TGTGCCAGCAGCGTAGTTGGCCTCACCGGGGAGCTGTTTTTT. The rearrangement joins TRBV9 to TRBJ2-2; D gene uncertain. V lost 0 bases and J 4 bases, leaving 7 bases between the germline ends. Germline CDR1 is SGDLS and CDR2 is YYNGEE. The length of the CDR3 is 14 residues.